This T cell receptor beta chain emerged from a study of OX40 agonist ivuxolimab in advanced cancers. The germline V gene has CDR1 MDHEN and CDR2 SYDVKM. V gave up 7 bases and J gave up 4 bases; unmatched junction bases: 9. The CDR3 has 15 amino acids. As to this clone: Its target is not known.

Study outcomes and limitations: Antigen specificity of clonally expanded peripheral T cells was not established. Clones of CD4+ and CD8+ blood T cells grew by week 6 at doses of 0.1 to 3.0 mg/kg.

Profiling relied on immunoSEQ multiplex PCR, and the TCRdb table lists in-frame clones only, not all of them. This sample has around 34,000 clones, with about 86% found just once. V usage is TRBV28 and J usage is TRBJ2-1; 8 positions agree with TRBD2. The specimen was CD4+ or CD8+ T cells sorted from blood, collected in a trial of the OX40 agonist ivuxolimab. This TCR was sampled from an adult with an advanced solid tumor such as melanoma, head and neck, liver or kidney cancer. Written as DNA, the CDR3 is TGTGCCAGCACCAAGGGTCGGGAGGGATACAATGAGCAGTTCTTC. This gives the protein CASTKGREGYNEQFF.